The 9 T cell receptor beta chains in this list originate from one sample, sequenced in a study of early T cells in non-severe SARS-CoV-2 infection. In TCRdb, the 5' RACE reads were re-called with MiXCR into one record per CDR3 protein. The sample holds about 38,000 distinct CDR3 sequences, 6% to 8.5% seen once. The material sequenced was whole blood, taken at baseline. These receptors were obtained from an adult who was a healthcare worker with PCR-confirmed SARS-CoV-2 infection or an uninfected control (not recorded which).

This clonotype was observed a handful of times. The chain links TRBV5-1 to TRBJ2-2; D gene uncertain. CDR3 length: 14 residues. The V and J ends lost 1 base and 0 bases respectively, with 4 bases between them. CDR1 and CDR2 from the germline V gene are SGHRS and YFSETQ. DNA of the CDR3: TGCGCCAGCAGCTTGAACTCGAACACCGGGGAGCTGTTTTTT. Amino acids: CASSLNSNTGELFF.

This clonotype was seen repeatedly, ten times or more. The CDR3 sequence is CASRHNLGQGGGTGELFF. The CDR3 DNA is TGTGCCAGCAGGCATAACCTCGGACAGGGCGGGGGAACCGGGGAGCTGTTTTTT. The chain couples TRBV28 to TRBJ2-2; D possibly corresponds to TRBD1 (8 bases). Germline V gene sequence: CDR1 MDHEN, CDR2 SYDVKM. The CDR3 loop spans 18 amino acids. Trimming took 6 bases from V and 5 from J, leaving 25 bases between them.

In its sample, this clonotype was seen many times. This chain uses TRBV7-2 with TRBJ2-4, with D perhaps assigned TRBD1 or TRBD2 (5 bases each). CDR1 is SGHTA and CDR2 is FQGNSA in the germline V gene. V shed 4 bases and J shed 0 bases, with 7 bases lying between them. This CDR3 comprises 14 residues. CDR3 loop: CASSYGTAKNIQYF. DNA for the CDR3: TGTGCCAGCAGCTACGGGACAGCCAAAAACATTCAGTACTTC.

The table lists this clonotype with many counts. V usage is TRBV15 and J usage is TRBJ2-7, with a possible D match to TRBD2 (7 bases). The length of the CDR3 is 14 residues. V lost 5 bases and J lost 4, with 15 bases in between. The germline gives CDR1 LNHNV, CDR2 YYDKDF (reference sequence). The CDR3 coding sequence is TGTGCCACCAGCCCCTGGGGGGGCTCGTACGAGCAGTACTTC. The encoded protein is CATSPWGGSYEQYF.

The CDR3 protein is CASSGEMERYGYTF. The CDR3 coding sequence is TGTGCCAGCAGTGGAGAGATGGAACGCTATGGCTACACCTTC. This chain links TRBV6-4 with TRBJ1-2, with D uncertain. The CDR3 runs to 14 residues. The germline CDR1 and CDR2 sequences are MRHNA and SNTAGT. Trimming stripped 4 bases from V and 4 bases from J, with 13 bases between.

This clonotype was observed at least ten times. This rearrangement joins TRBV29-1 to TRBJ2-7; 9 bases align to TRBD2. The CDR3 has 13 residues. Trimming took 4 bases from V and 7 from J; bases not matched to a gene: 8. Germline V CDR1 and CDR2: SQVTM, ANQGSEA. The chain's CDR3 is CSVALAGDLEQYF. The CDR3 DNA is TGCAGCGTTGCCTTAGCGGGAGACCTTGAGCAGTACTTC.

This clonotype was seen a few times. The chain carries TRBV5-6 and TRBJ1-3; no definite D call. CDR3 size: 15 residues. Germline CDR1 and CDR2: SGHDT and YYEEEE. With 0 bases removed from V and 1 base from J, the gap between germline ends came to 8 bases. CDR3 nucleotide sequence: TGTGCCAGCAGCTTGGTACCGGGGTCTGGAAACACCATATATTTT. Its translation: CASSLVPGSGNTIYF. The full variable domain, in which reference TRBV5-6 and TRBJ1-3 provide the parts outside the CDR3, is DAGVTQSPTHLIKTRGQQVTLRCSPKSGHDTVSWYQQALGQGPQFIFQYYEEEERQRGNFPDRFSGHQFPNYSSELNVNALLLGDSALYLCASSLVPGSGNTIYFGEGSWLTVV.

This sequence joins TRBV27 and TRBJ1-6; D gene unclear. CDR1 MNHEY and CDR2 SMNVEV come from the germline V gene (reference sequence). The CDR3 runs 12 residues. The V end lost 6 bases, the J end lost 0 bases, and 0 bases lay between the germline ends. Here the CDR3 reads CASSSYNSPLHF. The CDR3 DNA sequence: TGTGCCAGCAGCTCCTATAATTCACCCCTCCACTTT.

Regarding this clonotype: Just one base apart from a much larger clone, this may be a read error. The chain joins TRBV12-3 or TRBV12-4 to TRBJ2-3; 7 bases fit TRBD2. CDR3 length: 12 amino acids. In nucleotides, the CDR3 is TGTACGGGGGAGGGTTCCACAGATACGCAGTATTTT. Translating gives CTGEGSTDTQYF.